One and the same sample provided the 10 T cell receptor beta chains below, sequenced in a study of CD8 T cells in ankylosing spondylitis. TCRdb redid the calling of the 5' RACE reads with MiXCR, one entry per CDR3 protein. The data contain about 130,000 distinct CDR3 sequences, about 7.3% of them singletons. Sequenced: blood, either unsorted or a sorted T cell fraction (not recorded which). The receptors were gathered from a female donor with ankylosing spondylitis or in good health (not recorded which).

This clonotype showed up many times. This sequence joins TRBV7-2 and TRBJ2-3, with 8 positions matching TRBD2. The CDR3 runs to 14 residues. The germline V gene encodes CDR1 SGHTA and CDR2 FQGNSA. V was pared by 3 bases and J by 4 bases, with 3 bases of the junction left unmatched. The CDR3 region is CASSFGGGPDTQYF. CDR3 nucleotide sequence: TGTGCCAGCAGCTTCGGGGGGGGCCCAGATACGCAGTATTTT.

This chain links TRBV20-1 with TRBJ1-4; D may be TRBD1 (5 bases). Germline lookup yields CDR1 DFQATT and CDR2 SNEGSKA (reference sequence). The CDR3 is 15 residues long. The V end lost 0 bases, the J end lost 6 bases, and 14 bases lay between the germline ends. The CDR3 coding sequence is TGCAGTGCTAGAGATTCCGGGGTGGGGGATGAAAAACTGTTTTTT. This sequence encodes CSARDSGVGDEKLFF.

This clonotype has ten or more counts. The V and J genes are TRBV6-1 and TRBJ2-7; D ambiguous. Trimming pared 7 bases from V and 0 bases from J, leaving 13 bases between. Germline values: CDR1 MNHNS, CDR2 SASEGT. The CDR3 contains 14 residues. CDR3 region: CASTKDGNSYEQYF. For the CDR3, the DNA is TGTGCCAGCACTAAAGACGGAAACTCCTACGAGCAGTACTTC.

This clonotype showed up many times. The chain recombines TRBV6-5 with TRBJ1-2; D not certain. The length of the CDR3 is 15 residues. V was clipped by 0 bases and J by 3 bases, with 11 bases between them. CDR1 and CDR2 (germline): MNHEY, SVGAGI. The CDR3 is CASSYSLRADYGYTF. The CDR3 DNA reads TGTGCCAGCAGTTACTCCCTTCGGGCGGACTATGGCTACACCTTC.

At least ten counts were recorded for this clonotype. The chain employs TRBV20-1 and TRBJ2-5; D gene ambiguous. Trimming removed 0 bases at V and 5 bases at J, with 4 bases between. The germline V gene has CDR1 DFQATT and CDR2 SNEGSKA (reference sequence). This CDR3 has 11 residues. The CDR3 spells CSARDSETQYF. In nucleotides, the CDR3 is TGCAGTGCTAGAGATTCGGAGACCCAGTACTTC.

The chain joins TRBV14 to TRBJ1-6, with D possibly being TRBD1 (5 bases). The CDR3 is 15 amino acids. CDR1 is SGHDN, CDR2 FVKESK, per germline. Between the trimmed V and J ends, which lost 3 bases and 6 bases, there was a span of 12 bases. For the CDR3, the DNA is TGTGCCAGCAGCCAGGGGACGGGAGTTAATTCACCCCTCCACTTT. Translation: CASSQGTGVNSPLHF.

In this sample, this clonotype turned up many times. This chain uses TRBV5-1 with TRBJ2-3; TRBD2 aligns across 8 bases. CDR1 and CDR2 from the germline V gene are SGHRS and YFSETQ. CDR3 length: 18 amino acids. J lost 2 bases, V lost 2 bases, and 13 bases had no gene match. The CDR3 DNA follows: TGCGCCAGCAGCTTAGGTAGCGGGGCAGGCATCCACACAGATACGCAGTATTTT. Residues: CASSLGSGAGIHTDTQYF.

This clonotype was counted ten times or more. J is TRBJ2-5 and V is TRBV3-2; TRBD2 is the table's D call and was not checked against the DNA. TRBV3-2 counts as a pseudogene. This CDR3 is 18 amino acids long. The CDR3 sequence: CASSQLNPGTTQGETQYF. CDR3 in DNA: TGTGCCAGCAGCCAACTGAACCCGGGGACTACCCAAGGAGAGACCCAGTACTTC.

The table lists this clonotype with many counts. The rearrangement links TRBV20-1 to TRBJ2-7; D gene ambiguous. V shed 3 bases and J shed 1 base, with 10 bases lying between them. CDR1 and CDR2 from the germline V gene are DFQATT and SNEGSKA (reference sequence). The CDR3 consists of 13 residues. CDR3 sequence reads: CSASRTLSYEQYF. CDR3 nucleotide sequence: TGCAGTGCTAGTCGAACATTATCCTACGAGCAGTACTTC.

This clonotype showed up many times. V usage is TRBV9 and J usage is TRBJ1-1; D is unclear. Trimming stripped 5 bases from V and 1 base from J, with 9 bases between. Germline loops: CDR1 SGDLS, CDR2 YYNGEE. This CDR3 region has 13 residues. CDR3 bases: TGTGCCAGCAGAAAAACAGAGAACACTGAAGCTTTCTTT. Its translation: CASRKTENTEAFF.